This TCR beta chain was recorded in a study of Graves' ophthalmopathy and Graves' hyperthyroidism (dated 2018 in TCRdb). Context from the whole study: Peripheral blood was collected at initial diagnosis, prior to any treatment. In roughly 6 hyperthyroidism patients, the T-cell repertoires found in thyroid tissue were compared with those found in blood. For training and testing, the 100 or so patients in the discovery cohort were randomly divided in a 7:3 ratio. TCR beta repertoire signatures were used to distinguish Graves' ophthalmopathy from Graves' hyperthyroidism and to predict progression to ophthalmopathy. In total, 135 blood samples were TCR-sequenced: approximately 42 ophthalmopathy, around 75 hyperthyroidism and approximately 17 hyperthyroidism-to-ophthalmopathy patients. To explore V-J signatures that separate ophthalmopathy from hyperthyroidism, a discovery set of about 96 patients was enrolled, consisting of under 50 with ophthalmopathy and under 65 with stable hyperthyroidism. Once sampling was done, hyperthyroidism patients were given methimazole at a starting dose of 30 mg daily, while ophthalmopathy patients were given high-dose intravenous methylprednisolone. An independent validation cohort comprised 18 hyperthyroidism patients and 17 patients who later progressed from hyperthyroidism to ophthalmopathy. Points the paper makes about the study in general: The 13-signature model separated ophthalmopathy from stable hyperthyroidism with approximately 85% sensitivity and less than 83% specificity in cross-validation, and 80%/75% in the test set. In validation, the model predicted ophthalmopathy progression with 70.59% sensitivity and about 77% specificity; some 13 predicted patients were CT-confirmed with GO in a median of about 6.2 months. Sample size was not predetermined statistically, and investigators were not blinded to group allocation. Among expanded thyroid clonotypes with frequency above 0.001, most also showed up in blood, which suggests that blood repertoires may reflect the thyroid immune response.

Stable hyperthyroidism was defined as no progression to ophthalmopathy within 18 months of follow-up. Patients with hyperthyroidism were aged 18 to 65 years, had been newly diagnosed, and had a disease duration of less than 2 months. Anyone with other autoimmune diseases, uncontrolled infections, pregnancy or lactation was excluded from the study. Diagnosis relied on clinical symptoms, serum thyroxine, TRAb, thyroid ultrasound and orbital computed tomography. Using Ficoll-Paque density gradient centrifugation, PBMCs were isolated from roughly 9.2 ml of fresh peripheral blood. Trizol reagent was used to extract the total RNA, and its quality was then checked on an Agilent 2100 Bioanalyzer. For repertoire sequencing, the TCR beta CDR3 regions were amplified from RNA transcripts. A first-round RT-PCR used HTBI primers with the Qiagen OneStep RT-PCR kit, followed by a second-round multiplex PCR, size selection and purification. Sequencing of the libraries was carried out on an Illumina HiSeq2000 in paired-end mode with 100 bp reads. Per the original workflow: SOAPnuke was used for read processing, and reads with adapters, uncalled bases, a mean Phred below 15, or no exact constant-primer or identifier match were discarded. COPE v1.2.5 was used to merge the high-quality paired reads. Each unique nucleotide sequence was defined as a clonotype, and clonotypes were aligned to IMGT TRB V, D and J references with MiTCR v1.1. The analysis was limited to V-J combinations with a frequency above 0.0001, which together covered more than 98% of repertoires. For each V-J combination, a TCR clonal expansion and chaos score was defined as the ratio of F50 clonal expansion to chaos observed in the TCRdist matrix. Welch's t-statistics and random forest were used to reduce the features to about 14 V-J combinations, which were then used as input to a naive Bayes classifier. The Morisita-Horn index was used to measure how similar the thyroid and blood repertoires were. The public reads were quality trimmed at Q25 with fastp and then assembled into clones with MiXCR by TCRdb, keeping productive beta chains. Records with the same CDR3 protein are collapsed into one entry carrying the most frequent genes and DNA. Clone size and V and J calls follow TCRdb, not the original study. For this sample the table gives about 380,000 distinct CDR3 sequences, of which approximately 15% were detected only once. Clones ranked in the top ten supply 5.5% to 8% of the sample.

CDR1 and CDR2 are drawn from the germline V gene: MNHNS, SASEGT. Trimming at the junction amounts to 7 bases on V and 5 bases on J, and the germline ends lie 14 bases apart. Spanning cysteine to phenylalanine, the CDR3 consists of 13 amino acids. Only the CDR3 part of the read is kept: 39 bases, read in frame from the first base. This clonotype was seen repeatedly, ten times or more. Its recognized antigen is unknown. Base quality data are lacking; no much larger clone is found one base away. The chain was built from TRBV6-1 and TRBJ1-2; the best D guess is TRBD1, with 5 bases matching. The TCR was taken from a woman aged 18-30 years with stable Graves' hyperthyroidism. Donor details come from another sample of the same person, matched by shared clones. The sequenced material came from peripheral blood. The DNA is TGTGCCAGCACTGGTCGGGAGGGGTATGGCTACACCTTC. The translation is CASTGREGYGYTF.